Each of the 20 T cell receptor beta chains below was sequenced from the same sample in a study of response to subunit inactivated influenza vaccine. One entry per CDR3 protein, called by TCRdb with MiXCR from the RT-PCR reads. Of about 540,000 distinct CDR3 sequences listed, roughly a quarter are singletons. The sample was also linked to a second study, of T cells expressing NK-cell markers. This second study says: For TCR beta, cDNA was produced by 5'RACE template switching with UMIs.

Sample: CD4+ T cells sorted from PBMCs, taken approximately 12 days after vaccination. The source of these receptors is a man aged 50-60 years who received an inactivated influenza vaccine.

The gene calls are TRBV6-5 and TRBJ1-2, with a possible D match to TRBD1 (5 bases). This CDR3 is built from 14 residues. V gave up 2 bases and J gave up 3 bases, with 10 bases separating them. Germline-derived CDR1 and CDR2 are MNHEY and SVGAGI. The CDR3 nucleotides are TGTGCCAGCAGTTACGGGGGTGGCGACTATGGCTACACCTTC. Protein product: CASSYGGGDYGYTF.

This clonotype was found a few times. The genes are TRBV6-5 and TRBJ1-4; 9 nucleotides line up with TRBD1. Looked up from germline, CDR1 is MNHEY and CDR2 is SVGAGI. The CDR3 consists of 17 residues. After removal of 3 bases from V and 4 bases from J, the junction contained 9 bases not matched to a gene. CDR3 region: CASSYLGQGTDNEKLFF. CDR3 nucleotide sequence: TGTGCCAGCAGTTATCTGGGACAGGGTACAGATAATGAAAAACTGTTTTTT.

This clonotype appeared a few times. V is TRBV20-1 and J is TRBJ2-7; weak D call: TRBD1 (6 bases). CDR1 is DFQATT, CDR2 SNEGSKA, per germline (reference sequence). CDR3 length: 14 amino acids. The V and J ends lost 2 bases and 1 base respectively, with 12 bases between them. CDR3: CSARKWGQSYEQYF. For the CDR3, the DNA is TGCAGTGCTAGAAAGTGGGGACAATCCTACGAGCAGTACTTC.

This clonotype was recorded a few times. V is TRBV5-1 and J is TRBJ2-5; D is uncertain. Germline assignment: CDR1 SGHRS and CDR2 YFSETQ. CDR3 length: 14 residues. Trimming shortened V by 1 base and J by 2 bases, and 9 bases separated the two germline ends. The CDR3 DNA is TGCGCCAGCAGCTTGATGGGGTTACAAGAGACCCAGTACTTC. Protein product: CASSLMGLQETQYF.

The chain couples TRBV18 to TRBJ2-7; D might be TRBD2 (6 bases). Germline CDR1 and CDR2: KGHSH and LQKENI. The CDR3 covers 16 residues. V was cut by 5 bases and J by 4 bases, with 21 bases left in between. Written as DNA, the CDR3 is TGTGCCAGCTCAACAATTCCGACTAGTGTATCTTACGAGCAGTACTTC. Residues: CASSTIPTSVSYEQYF.

This clonotype was counted at least ten times. V usage is TRBV12-3 or TRBV12-4 and J usage is TRBJ2-7; 9 bases agree with TRBD1. The CDR3 is 16 residues long. After removal of 6 bases from V and 3 bases from J, the junction contained 12 bases not matched to a gene. The CDR3 region is CASSPRDRDVYYEQYF. For the CDR3, the DNA is TGTGCCAGCAGCCCCCGGGACAGGGACGTTTACTACGAGCAGTACTTC.

There are a few counts of this clonotype. CDR3 sequence reads: CATSGQGYNQPQHF. The CDR3 nucleotides are TGTGCCACCAGTGGCCAGGGCTACAATCAGCCCCAGCATTTT. The gene calls are TRBV24-1 and TRBJ1-5; perhaps TRBD1 as D (5 bases). Between the trimmed V and J ends, which lost 5 bases and 3 bases, there was a span of 10 bases. The CDR3 covers 14 residues. Germline V lookup: CDR1 KGHDR, CDR2 SFDVKD.

This clonotype has at least ten counts. The chain is built from TRBV18 and TRBJ2-5; D not resolved. Germline lookup yields CDR1 KGHSH and CDR2 LQKENI. V lost 4 bases and J lost 3, with 3 bases in between. CDR3 size: 11 residues. The CDR3 protein is CASSHKETQYF. DNA of the CDR3: TGTGCCAGCTCACACAAAGAGACCCAGTACTTC.

The rearrangement links TRBV5-4 to TRBJ2-7, with 12 bases identical to TRBD2. Per germline, CDR1 SGHNT and CDR2 YYREEE (reference sequence). CDR3 length: 16 residues. After removal of 3 bases from V and 4 bases from J, the junction contained 8 bases not matched to a gene. CDR3 protein: CASSWSSGGAPYEQYF. The CDR3, as DNA: TGTGCCAGCAGCTGGTCTAGCGGGGGGGCCCCATACGAGCAGTACTTC.

This sequence joins TRBV5-1 and TRBJ1-2, with a weak D call TRBD1 (5 bases). CDR1 is SGHRS, CDR2 YFSETQ, per germline. The CDR3 runs to 14 residues. The V end lost 3 bases, the J end lost 3 bases, and 12 bases lay between the germline ends. The CDR3 nucleotides are TGCGCCAGCAGCTACCTAGGGGAGGACTATGGCTACACCTTC. This sequence encodes CASSYLGEDYGYTF.

This clonotype was counted many times. The chain links TRBV20-1 to TRBJ1-6; 7 bases line up with TRBD1. V lost 1 base, J lost 10 bases, and 13 bases stayed unmatched. The length of the CDR3 is 16 residues. Germline V gene lookup returns CDR1 DFQATT and CDR2 SNEGSKA (reference sequence). DNA for the CDR3: TGCAGTGCTAGAGCGATCGGGGAGGGGGCTAAGTCACCCCTCCACTTT. Protein sequence: CSARAIGEGAKSPLHF.

The chain has TRBV12-3 or TRBV12-4 and TRBJ2-1; D is ambiguous. V dropped 4 bases and J dropped 0 bases, with 7 bases sitting between them. There are 14 residues in the CDR3. CDR3 coding DNA: TGTGCCAGCAGTTCCCCGGGCTCCTACAATGAGCAGTTCTTC. Encoded protein: CASSSPGSYNEQFF.

This sequence joins TRBV4-2 and TRBJ2-3; 9 nucleotides agree with TRBD2. With 0 bases clipped from V and 8 bases from J, the junction kept 9 bases outside the gene matches. The CDR3 runs to 16 residues. Germline V gene sequence: CDR1 LGHNA, CDR2 YNFKEQ. This chain's CDR3 is CASSQDVAGGPVTQYF. The CDR3 DNA reads TGTGCCAGCAGCCAAGACGTGGCGGGAGGGCCTGTTACGCAGTATTTT.

This clonotype was seen only once. This chain connects TRBV6-5 to TRBJ2-5; no definite D call. The germline V gene encodes CDR1 MNHEY and CDR2 SVGAGI. Trimming stripped 3 bases from V and 4 bases from J, with 12 bases between. The CDR3 extends over 14 amino acids. CDR3 in DNA: TGTGCCAGCAGTTATCCCGGTATCGGAGAGACCCAGTACTTC. Its protein product is CASSYPGIGETQYF.

CDR3 loop: CASSFTLNTGELFF. CDR3 bases: TGTGCCAGCAGCTTCACTCTGAACACCGGGGAGCTGTTTTTT. This chain connects TRBV5-4 to TRBJ2-2, with unresolved D. The CDR3 has 14 residues. Trimming cost V 2 bases and J 1 base, with 6 bases left between them. CDR1 is SGHNT, CDR2 YYREEE, per germline (reference sequence).

The rearrangement links TRBV24-1 to TRBJ2-5; 7 nucleotides line up with TRBD1. Per the germline V gene, CDR1 is KGHDR and CDR2 is SFDVKD. J was trimmed by 1 base and V by 4 bases; bases with no gene match: 11. There are 17 residues in the CDR3. The CDR3 is CATSEKRQGSFQETQYF. The CDR3 region has the DNA TGTGCCACCAGTGAAAAACGACAGGGCTCGTTCCAAGAGACCCAGTACTTC.

The rearrangement uses TRBV11-2 and TRBJ1-6; a possible D gene is TRBD1 (5 bases). Germline lookup yields CDR1 SGHAT and CDR2 FQNNGV. Deletions cut 1 base from V and 10 bases from J, with 14 bases between. The CDR3 is made up of 15 amino acids. The CDR3 DNA follows: TGTGCCAGCAGCTTAGTGGGGCAGGGAGGATCACCCCTCCACTTT. Protein sequence: CASSLVGQGGSPLHF.

The V gene is TRBV29-1, the J gene TRBJ1-1; 7 bases map to TRBD1. Per germline, CDR1 SQVTM and CDR2 ANQGSEA. After removal of 3 bases from V and 5 bases from J, the junction contained 9 bases not matched to a gene. CDR3 length equals 14 residues. The CDR3 region is CSVDVGRGSTEAFF. The CDR3 DNA reads as TGCAGCGTTGACGTCGGCAGGGGGTCGACTGAAGCTTTCTTT.

This clonotype was detected only a few times. The rearrangement uses TRBV20-1 and TRBJ1-2; D gene unclear. Germline values: CDR1 DFQATT, CDR2 SNEGSKA (reference sequence). The CDR3 runs to 13 residues. Trimming cost V 6 bases and J 4 bases, with 15 bases left between them. The DNA for the CDR3 is TGCAGTGCATCTTACGGGGTCATCTATGGCTACACCTTC. Translation gives CSASYGVIYGYTF.

This chain joins TRBV7-2 and TRBJ2-7; no clear D gene. The V end was cut by 1 base, the J end by 3 bases, with 10 bases between. Germline-derived CDR1 and CDR2 are SGHTA and FQGNSA. CDR3 length: 14 amino acids. The CDR3 region is CASSLDPHRYEQYF. The CDR3 coding sequence is TGTGCCAGCAGCTTAGACCCTCACCGCTACGAGCAGTACTTC. The entire variable domain, with the rest obtained from reference TRBV7-2 and TRBJ2-7, is as follows: GAGVSQSPSNKVTEKGKDVELRCDPISGHTALYWYRQSLGQGLEFLIYFQGNSAPDKSGLPSDRFSAERTGGSVSTLTIQRTQQEDSAVYLCASSLDPHRYEQYFGPGTRLTVT.